The 31 T cell receptor beta chains presented below share a single source sample, sequenced in a study of T cell responses to AZD1222 COVID-19 vaccine. Produced via immunoSEQ multiplex PCR; TCRdb's table is partial and in-frame only. The sample shows 120,000 to 150,000 clones, around nine tenths of them seen only once. Source: peripheral blood, taken 28 days after the second AZD1222 dose. Receptors were obtained from an adult who received the AZD1222 COVID-19 vaccine.

J is TRBJ1-6 and V is TRBV28; unclear D gene. CDR3 size: 13 residues. V lost 7 bases and J lost 9, with 13 bases in between. Germline V gene sequence: CDR1 MDHEN, CDR2 SYDVKM. In DNA, the CDR3 is TGTGCCAGCATACGCGGGGTGGGTTCACCCCTCCACTTT. As protein: CASIRGVGSPLHF.

The chain carries TRBV6-5 and TRBJ2-7, with TRBD2 as a possible D gene (5 bases). The CDR3 consists of 15 residues. Trimming shortened V by 6 bases and J by 2 bases, and 17 bases separated the two germline ends. The germline V gene encodes CDR1 MNHEY and CDR2 SVGAGI. The CDR3 coding sequence is TGTGCCAGCAGGATTGTAGCGCAGGACGCCTACGAGCAGTACTTC. It is translated as CASRIVAQDAYEQYF.

The table lists this clone with a count of one. The V gene is TRBV4-1, the J gene TRBJ2-3; D may be TRBD2 (5 bases). CDR3 length equals 16 residues. Trimming left V 0 bases short and J 6 bases short, with 16 bases between. Per germline, CDR1 MGHRA and CDR2 YSYEKL. In nucleotides, the CDR3 is TGCGCCAGCAGCCAAGATTACGGGAAAAGCGCGGATACGCAGTATTTT. Encoded protein: CASSQDYGKSADTQYF.

The gene calls are TRBV9 and TRBJ2-2; maybe TRBD2 (5 bases). The CDR3 runs to 14 residues. Trimming took off 4 bases at V and 7 bases at J, with 14 bases between the two ends. Germline CDR1 and CDR2: SGDLS and YYNGEE. The CDR3 nucleotides are TGTGCCAGCAGCCCCCGGGCGGGTGACGGGGAGCTGTTTTTT. As protein: CASSPRAGDGELFF.

The chain has TRBV29-1 and TRBJ2-1; 8 positions match TRBD2. Looked up from germline, CDR1 is SQVTM and CDR2 is ANQGSEA. Trimming took 7 bases from V and 10 from J; bases not matched to a gene: 24. There are 17 residues in the CDR3. This chain's CDR3 is CSALLAVIRAGDYEQFF. The CDR3 coding sequence is TGCAGCGCGTTACTAGCGGTGATCCGAGCGGGCGATTACGAGCAGTTCTTC.

V usage is TRBV27 and J usage is TRBJ2-3; D is uncertain. This CDR3 has 16 amino acids. CDR1 and CDR2 (germline): MNHEY, SMNVEV (reference sequence). The ends were cut back, 5 bases at V and 8 bases at J, with 23 bases in the middle. Here the CDR3 reads CASSPYAAPRVGTQYF. Here the CDR3 DNA reads TGTGCCAGCAGTCCGTATGCCGCCCCGAGAGTTGGTACGCAGTATTTT.

This chain links TRBV7-3 with TRBJ1-2; no clear D. CDR1 and CDR2 from the germline V gene are SGHTA and FQGTGA. V was cut by 4 bases and J by 2 bases, with 8 bases left in between. The CDR3 extends over 13 amino acids. The CDR3 sequence is CASSYGQNYGYTF. The DNA for the CDR3 is TGTGCCAGCAGCTACGGTCAGAACTATGGCTACACCTTC.

V and J are TRBV28 and TRBJ1-6; 8 bases align to TRBD1. CDR3 length: 16 amino acids. Germline V CDR1 and CDR2: MDHEN, SYDVKM. Trimming cost V 9 bases and J 12 bases; bases outside gene matches: 19. Here the CDR3 reads CARKGQARRGVLPLHF. CDR3 nucleotide sequence: TGTGCCAGAAAGGGACAGGCCCGTCGGGGAGTTCTACCCCTCCACTTT.

This CDR3 is CASRRTITDTQYF. CDR3 coding DNA: TGTGCCAGTAGGCGGACAATCACAGATACGCAGTATTTT. The gene calls are TRBV19 and TRBJ2-3, with D perhaps matching TRBD1 (5 bases). This CDR3 region has 13 residues. Per germline, CDR1 LNHDA and CDR2 SQIVND (reference sequence). The germline V and J ends were trimmed by 6 bases and 2 bases, with 9 bases remaining between them.

This clone was counted only a few times. This rearrangement joins TRBV29-1 to TRBJ1-2; D is unclear. Germline-derived CDR1 and CDR2 are SQVTM and ANQGSEA. The CDR3 sequence is 15 residues long. The V and J ends lost 6 bases and 2 bases respectively, with 19 bases between them. The CDR3 region is CSVSQRSDKNYGYTF. CDR3 nucleotides: TGCAGCGTCTCACAACGGTCCGACAAAAACTATGGCTACACCTTC.

The J gene is TRBJ1-4, the V gene TRBV2, with TRBD1 matching over 10 bases. Germline trimming cut 7 bases from V and 7 bases from J; bases unmatched to any gene: 6. Germline CDR1 SNHLY, CDR2 FYNNEI. The CDR3 contains 14 residues. The CDR3 DNA sequence: TGTGCCAGCAACCGACAGGGGGCGGGTGAAAAACTGTTTTTT. Translation: CASNRQGAGEKLFF.

CDR3 protein: CAWSHGGAGETQYF. As DNA, the CDR3 is TGTGCCTGGAGTCACGGGGGGGCCGGGGAGACCCAGTACTTC. The chain recombines TRBV30 with TRBJ2-5, with 8 bases fitting TRBD2. The germline V gene has CDR1 GTSNPN and CDR2 SVGIG (reference sequence). The junction had 7 bases not matched to a gene; V was cut back by 2 bases and J by 5 bases. This CDR3 region has 14 residues.

The V call is TRBV3-1 (or the pseudogene TRBV3-2), the J call TRBJ2-3; 11 nucleotides agree with TRBD2. J gave up 5 bases and V 4 bases, and 8 bases lay outside the gene matches. CDR3 length: 16 amino acids. Germline V gives CDR1 LGHDT, CDR2 YNNKEL (reference sequence). CDR3 loop: CASSLVIAGGLDTQYF. The CDR3 DNA reads TGTGCCAGCAGCCTAGTCATAGCGGGGGGGCTAGATACGCAGTATTTT.

The V gene is TRBV19, the J gene TRBJ1-2; D might be TRBD1 (5 bases). The germline CDR1 and CDR2 sequences are LNHDA and SQIVND (reference sequence). This CDR3 comprises 12 residues. V was cut by 6 bases and J by 8 bases, with 13 bases left in between. The DNA of the CDR3 is TGTGCCAGTAGCTTACTAGGGGAAGGCTACACCTTC. This codes for CASSLLGEGYTF.

This clone is a singleton in its sample. This chain uses TRBV14 with TRBJ1-2; TRBD1 matches 7 bases. The junction had 6 bases not matched to a gene; V was cut back by 4 bases and J by 4 bases. This CDR3 comprises 14 residues. Germline V gene data show CDR1 as SGHDN and CDR2 as FVKESK. CDR3 sequence: CASSRLGTVYGYTF. In DNA form, the CDR3 reads TGTGCCAGCAGCCGCCTCGGGACAGTCTATGGCTACACCTTC.

V usage is TRBV7-2 and J usage is TRBJ2-7; TRBD1 aligns across 11 bases. V gave up 2 bases and J gave up 2 bases; unmatched junction bases: 8. This CDR3 is built from 17 residues. Germline V gene lookup returns CDR1 SGHTA and CDR2 FQGNSA. CDR3 loop: CASSLLLGQGAAYEQYF. In nucleotides, the CDR3 is TGTGCCAGCAGCTTACTTTTAGGACAGGGGGCGGCCTACGAGCAGTACTTC.

This chain links TRBV6-2 or TRBV6-3 with TRBJ1-4; D call uncertain. V lost 5 bases and J 5 bases, leaving 21 bases between the germline ends. The germline CDR1 and CDR2 sequences are MNHEY and SVGEGT. The CDR3 runs to 17 residues. CDR3 nucleotide sequence: TGTGCCAGCAGTCGCGACGGACTACCAAGAGGAAATGAAAAACTGTTTTTT. Protein sequence: CASSRDGLPRGNEKLFF.

The V and J genes are TRBV20-1 and TRBJ2-3, with D possibly called TRBD1 or TRBD2 (5 bases each). V shed 8 bases and J shed 5 bases, with 11 bases lying between them. The CDR3 has 11 residues. Germline V CDR1 and CDR2: DFQATT, SNEGSKA (reference sequence). This chain's CDR3 is CSQLGQDTQYF. DNA for the CDR3: TGCAGTCAACTAGGACAAGATACGCAGTATTTT.

In its sample, this clone was seen a few times. The rearrangement joins TRBV28 to TRBJ1-2; the match to TRBD1 covers 8 bases. The CDR3 extends over 14 amino acids. The ends lost 6 bases at V and 0 bases at J; junction bases unmatched: 3. The germline V gene has CDR1 MDHEN and CDR2 SYDVKM. The CDR3 spells CASRQGGANYGYTF. As DNA, the CDR3 is TGTGCCAGCAGACAGGGGGGAGCTAACTATGGCTACACCTTC.

This rearrangement joins TRBV10-2 to TRBJ2-3; 11 positions match TRBD1. CDR3 length equals 14 residues. The V gene's germline CDR1 is WSHSY and CDR2 SAAADI. The junction had 3 bases not matched to a gene; V was cut back by 5 bases and J by 5 bases. CDR3 sequence (DNA): TGCGCCAGCAGTAGGACAGGGGGCAAAGATACGCAGTATTTT. This sequence encodes CASSRTGGKDTQYF.

This sequence joins TRBV2 and TRBJ2-5; D could derive from TRBD1 or TRBD2 (6 bases each). The CDR3 spans 12 residues. V was cut by 8 bases and J by 4 bases, with 11 bases left in between. Germline V gene sequence: CDR1 SNHLY, CDR2 FYNNEI. CDR3 sequence: CASLQGGETQYF. CDR3 nucleotide sequence: TGTGCCAGCTTACAGGGAGGAGAGACCCAGTACTTC.

The rearrangement links TRBV5-1 to TRBJ2-7; 9 bases agree with TRBD2. The CDR3 covers 16 residues. The germline CDR1 and CDR2 sequences are SGHRS and YFSETQ. J gave up 2 bases and V 0 bases, and 6 bases lay outside the gene matches. The CDR3 region has the DNA TGCGCCAGCAGCTTGGTAGCGGGAGCACCAGCCTACGAGCAGTACTTC. Translated, it gives CASSLVAGAPAYEQYF.

The V gene is TRBV4-2, the J gene TRBJ1-4; no clear D. Trimming cost V 2 bases and J 8 bases, with 6 bases left between them. The CDR3 contains 12 residues. Germline V gene data show CDR1 as LGHNA and CDR2 as YNFKEQ. This CDR3 is CASSQLGEKLFF. The CDR3 nucleotides are TGTGCCAGCAGCCAATTGGGGGAAAAACTGTTTTTT.

This clone was seen just once. J is TRBJ2-1 and V is TRBV5-5; D might be TRBD1 (6 bases). This CDR3 has 13 residues. The germline gives CDR1 SGHKS, CDR2 YYEKEE (reference sequence). V was pared by 4 bases and J by 5 bases, with 10 bases between. This chain's CDR3 is CASSRDTDNEQFF. The CDR3 bases are TGTGCCAGCAGCCGGGACACCGACAATGAGCAGTTCTTC.

The chain is built from TRBV9 and TRBJ1-2, with TRBD1 as a possible D gene (5 bases). Between the trimmed V and J ends, which lost 3 bases and 8 bases, there was a span of 11 bases. Germline CDR1 is SGDLS and CDR2 is YYNGEE. The CDR3 extends over 12 amino acids. The CDR3 coding sequence is TGTGCCAGCAGCGCAGGGTTCTCAGGCTACACCTTC. It specifies CASSAGFSGYTF.

The J gene is TRBJ2-7, the V gene TRBV29-1; 7 bases are shared with TRBD1. J lost 6 bases, V lost 5 bases, and 10 bases had no gene match. The CDR3 runs to 13 residues. Germline V lookup: CDR1 SQVTM, CDR2 ANQGSEA. The CDR3 is CSVSDRDLPEQYF. CDR3 nucleotide sequence: TGCAGCGTTTCCGACAGGGATCTTCCCGAGCAGTACTTC.

V gene TRBV7-2 combines with J gene TRBJ2-1, with D unresolved. The CDR3 length is 13 residues. Trimming took 7 bases from V and 3 from J, leaving 10 bases between them. CDR1 is SGHTA and CDR2 is FQGNSA in the germline V gene. The CDR3 here is CASNRGLYNEQFF. The CDR3 DNA follows: TGTGCCAGCAATCGCGGCCTCTACAATGAGCAGTTCTTC.

The chain employs TRBV30 and TRBJ2-7; 7 bases fit TRBD1. Germline V lookup: CDR1 GTSNPN, CDR2 SVGIG (reference sequence). V shed 6 bases and J 0 bases; nucleotides not matched to a gene: 14. The CDR3 totals 16 residues. This chain's CDR3 is CACRDSKPIPSYEQYF. The CDR3 DNA follows: TGTGCCTGCCGGGACAGTAAGCCAATACCCTCCTACGAGCAGTACTTC.

CDR3 protein: CASSQWGRRFPGPRIYEQYF. The CDR3, as DNA: TGTGCCAGCAGCCAATGGGGGAGAAGATTCCCGGGCCCCAGGATATACGAGCAGTACTTC. The V and J genes are TRBV6-6 and TRBJ2-7, with D perhaps TRBD1 or TRBD2 (5 bases each). Germline CDR1 reads MNHNY; CDR2 reads SVGAGI (reference sequence). V was cut by 6 bases and J by 4 bases, with 34 bases left in between. This CDR3 comprises 20 residues.

This chain joins TRBV6-2 or TRBV6-3 and TRBJ1-5; D remains ambiguous. Looked up from germline, CDR1 is MNHEY and CDR2 is SVGEGT. V gave up 2 bases and J gave up 1 base, with 3 bases separating them. CDR3 length: 13 amino acids. This chain's CDR3 is CASSYTSNQPQHF. The CDR3 coding sequence is TGTGCCAGCAGTTACACCAGCAATCAGCCCCAGCATTTT.

There are a few counts of this clone. The J gene is TRBJ2-1, the V gene TRBV18, with no clear D. Germline V lookup: CDR1 KGHSH, CDR2 LQKENI. The V and J ends lost 2 bases and 5 bases respectively, with 10 bases between them. This CDR3 comprises 14 residues. The CDR3 coding sequence is TGTGCCAGCTCACCAAGTCCGAGACACAATGAGCAGTTCTTC. Encoded protein: CASSPSPRHNEQFF.